Presented here are 23 T cell receptor beta chains from one specimen sequenced in a study of blood T cell repertoires in COVID-19. Only in-frame clones appear in the TCRdb table, and some are missing; sequencing was by immunoSEQ multiplex PCR. Found here are 200,000 to 250,000 clones, about 90% of them singletons; the top ten hold about a tenth. Sequences were obtained from PBMCs or T cells enriched from blood (not recorded which). Every receptor here comes from a man younger than 45 who had recovered from COVID-19.

The genes are TRBV18 and TRBJ1-1; D might be TRBD1 (6 bases). V was pared by 3 bases and J by 5 bases, with 13 bases between. The CDR3 consists of 14 residues. Germline CDR1 is KGHSH and CDR2 is LQKENI. The CDR3 reads CASSPERGGTEAFF. The CDR3, as DNA: TGTGCCAGCTCACCCGAGAGGGGGGGAACTGAAGCTTTCTTT.

A few counts support this clone. The genes are TRBV6-4 and TRBJ2-3, with 9 bases fitting TRBD2. Germline V CDR1 and CDR2: MRHNA, SNTAGT. The trim removed 0 bases at V and 3 bases at J, leaving 7 bases unmatched. The CDR3 loop spans 17 amino acids. CDR3 loop: CASSDSMAGGPTDTQYF. DNA for the CDR3: TGTGCCAGCAGTGACTCGATGGCGGGAGGGCCAACAGATACGCAGTATTTT.

With respect to this clone: Other nucleotide sequences from this sample produce the same CDR3. V is TRBV10-3 and J is TRBJ2-7; D possibly corresponds to TRBD2 (6 bases). Between the trimmed V and J ends, which lost 3 bases and 6 bases, there was a span of 9 bases. The CDR3 sequence is 12 residues long. Germline CDR1 is ENHRY and CDR2 is SYGVKD. The CDR3 here is CAISEAGFEQYF. The CDR3 region has the DNA TGTGCCATCAGTGAAGCGGGTTTCGAGCAGTACTTC.

The chain is built from TRBV6-1 and TRBJ2-3; D gene unclear. The V end was cut by 2 bases, the J end by 2 bases, with 8 bases between. Germline CDR1 MNHNS, CDR2 SASEGT. This CDR3 comprises 14 residues. DNA of the CDR3: TGTGCCAGCAGTGAACGAGTCATCACAGATACGCAGTATTTT. Translated: CASSERVITDTQYF.

The V call is TRBV7-9, the J call TRBJ1-2, with TRBD1 matching over 9 bases. The CDR3 runs 14 residues. J gave up 3 bases and V 5 bases, and 4 bases lay outside the gene matches. Germline CDR1 reads SEHNR; CDR2 reads FQNEAQ (reference sequence). Here the CDR3 reads CASSTWTGDYGYTF. DNA for the CDR3: TGTGCCAGCAGCACGTGGACAGGGGACTATGGCTACACCTTC.

The V and J genes are TRBV14 and TRBJ2-4; 10 bases are a match to TRBD2. CDR1 SGHDN and CDR2 FVKESK come from the germline V gene. This CDR3 region has 16 residues. V was clipped by 1 base and J by 4 bases; unmatched bases: 4. The CDR3 protein is CASSQVRTSGKNIQYF. CDR3 DNA sequence: TGTGCCAGCAGCCAAGTGCGGACTAGCGGAAAAAACATTCAGTACTTC.

J is TRBJ2-7 and V is TRBV4-3; 9 positions match TRBD1. There are 19 residues in the CDR3. The J segment lost 3 bases and the V segment lost 0 bases, leaving 15 bases of the junction unmatched. CDR1 is LGHNA and CDR2 is YSLEER in the germline V gene. The CDR3 sequence is CASSQEYGQGSSLLYEQYF. The CDR3 bases are TGCGCCAGCAGCCAAGAGTACGGACAGGGGTCTTCCCTGCTCTACGAGCAGTACTTC.

As regards this clone: This sequence may be a read error, since a much larger clone differs from it by one base. This rearrangement joins TRBV7-4 to TRBJ1-5; maybe TRBD1 (5 bases). This CDR3 has 17 residues. The germline V gene has CDR1 SGHVT and CDR2 SQSDAQ. Trimming shortened V by 5 bases and J by 1 base, and 18 bases separated the two germline ends. The CDR3 sequence is CASSDANGGGSNQPQHF. The CDR3, as DNA: TGTGCCAGCAGCGACGCAAACGGGGGGGGGAGCAATCAGCCCCAGCATTTT.

V gene TRBV21-1 combines with J gene TRBJ2-2; TRBD2, the table's D call, lacks a check against the DNA. TRBV21-1 is recorded as a pseudogene. This CDR3 region has 15 residues. The CDR3 protein is CASSKGVRNTGELFF. The CDR3 DNA reads TGTGCCAGCAGCAAAGGTGTCCGGAACACCGGGGAGCTGTTTTTT.

As DNA, the CDR3 is TGTGCCAGCAGTTTAAGGACTCTCGGAAACACCATATATTTT. Protein sequence: CASSLRTLGNTIYF. This rearrangement joins TRBV28 to TRBJ1-3; D gene ambiguous. Per the germline V gene, CDR1 is MDHEN and CDR2 is SYDVKM. The V gene lost 2 bases and the J gene lost 4 bases, with 9 bases spanning the gap. The CDR3 has 14 amino acids.

The CDR3 DNA follows: TGTGCCTGGAGTTATTCGACGGGGGGCACAGATACGCAGTATTTT. Translated, it gives CAWSYSTGGTDTQYF. The V and J genes are TRBV30 and TRBJ2-3; TRBD2 is a possible D gene (6 bases). Germline values: CDR1 GTSNPN, CDR2 SVGIG (reference sequence). CDR3 length equals 15 residues. V shed 2 bases and J shed 1 base, with 13 bases lying between them.

The V and J genes are TRBV5-6 and TRBJ2-3; D unclear. The V and J ends lost 4 bases and 1 base respectively, with 13 bases between them. Germline loops: CDR1 SGHDT, CDR2 YYEEEE. The CDR3 totals 15 residues. The CDR3 sequence is CASSASGYGTDTQYF. The CDR3 nucleotides read TGTGCCAGCAGCGCCTCAGGTTACGGCACAGATACGCAGTATTTT.

The chain couples TRBV3-1 (or the pseudogene TRBV3-2) to TRBJ1-3; D not certain. V gave up 4 bases and J gave up 0 bases, with 10 bases separating them. CDR1 is LGHDT, CDR2 YNNKEL, per germline (reference sequence). CDR3 length equals 15 residues. In DNA, the CDR3 is TGTGCCAGCAGCCGACTGGAATACTCTGGAAACACCATATATTTT. This sequence encodes CASSRLEYSGNTIYF.

V usage is TRBV19 and J usage is TRBJ1-6, with 10 nucleotides matching TRBD1. This CDR3 contains 15 residues. Germline-derived CDR1 and CDR2 are LNHDA and SQIVND (reference sequence). Trimming at V came to 5 bases and at J to 11 bases, leaving 9 bases not matched to a gene. The CDR3 here is CASSAGQGPKTPLHF. CDR3 nucleotide sequence: TGTGCCAGTAGTGCGGGACAGGGGCCCAAGACACCCCTCCACTTT.

This clone appeared once. The V gene is TRBV5-4, the J gene TRBJ2-3, with D possibly being TRBD1 (6 bases). Trimming stripped 3 bases from V and 1 base from J, with 24 bases between. Germline-derived CDR1 and CDR2 are SGHNT and YYREEE (reference sequence). The CDR3 has 19 residues. The CDR3 DNA sequence: TGTGCCAGCAGCTCGCCCATAGGACAGACCCTAGGGGGCACAGATACGCAGTATTTT. This sequence encodes CASSSPIGQTLGGTDTQYF.

The rearrangement links TRBV6-2 or TRBV6-3 to TRBJ2-7, with a possible D match to TRBD1 (5 bases). The CDR3 loop spans 17 amino acids. CDR1 MNHEY and CDR2 SVGEGT come from the germline V gene. Trimming shortened V by 6 bases and J by 0 bases, and 21 bases separated the two germline ends. The CDR3 is CASSLQDTPWFSYEQYF. The CDR3 region has the DNA TGTGCCAGCAGCTTACAGGATACCCCCTGGTTCTCCTACGAGCAGTACTTC.

The rearrangement uses TRBV11-2 and TRBJ2-1; tentatively, D is TRBD1 (5 bases). CDR1 SGHAT and CDR2 FQNNGV come from the germline V gene. This CDR3 contains 15 residues. Trimming pared 5 bases from V and 0 bases from J, leaving 11 bases between. The chain's CDR3 is CASSPRQSSYNEQFF. For the CDR3, the DNA is TGTGCCAGCAGCCCTCGACAGAGCTCCTACAATGAGCAGTTCTTC.

This chain links TRBV5-4 with TRBJ1-4; 9 nucleotides align to TRBD1. The CDR3 is 17 residues long. CDR1 SGHNT and CDR2 YYREEE come from the germline V gene (reference sequence). J gave up 7 bases and V 7 bases, and 17 bases lay outside the gene matches. The CDR3: CASLTEQYDRGIEKLFF. DNA of the CDR3: TGTGCCAGCCTAACGGAACAGTACGACAGGGGGATTGAAAAACTGTTTTTT.

The chain uses TRBV18 and TRBJ1-1, with D perhaps matching TRBD1 (5 bases). CDR1 KGHSH and CDR2 LQKENI come from the germline V gene. The CDR3 sequence is 17 residues long. Trimming stripped 5 bases from V and 2 bases from J, with 21 bases between. CDR3 residues: CASSTNPGTGGNTEAFF. For the CDR3, the DNA is TGTGCCAGCTCAACGAATCCCGGGACTGGGGGAAACACTGAAGCTTTCTTT.

The chain uses TRBV6-5 and TRBJ2-3; D unclear. Between the trimmed V and J ends, which lost 4 bases and 0 bases, there was a span of 5 bases. The CDR3 is made up of 13 amino acids. Germline V gives CDR1 MNHEY, CDR2 SVGAGI. CDR3 region: CASSSPSTDTQYF. The CDR3 coding sequence is TGTGCCAGCAGTTCCCCTAGCACAGATACGCAGTATTTT.

The V call is TRBV7-9, the J call TRBJ2-7; D may be TRBD1 (6 bases). This CDR3 is 15 amino acids long. Germline CDR1 is SEHNR and CDR2 is FQNEAQ (reference sequence). Trimming stripped 0 bases from V and 5 bases from J, with 14 bases between. The CDR3 nucleotides read TGTGCCAGCAGCTTAGCTACAGGGTGGTCCGACGAGCAGTACTTC. Its protein product is CASSLATGWSDEQYF.

This chain connects TRBV19 to TRBJ1-1; TRBD1 aligns across 7 bases. Germline V gene sequence: CDR1 LNHDA, CDR2 SQIVND (reference sequence). V lost 9 bases to trimming and J lost 1 base; unmatched junction nucleotides: 5. This CDR3 is built from 13 residues. The CDR3 region is CASTRQGNTEAFF. The CDR3 DNA sequence: TGTGCCAGCACACGACAGGGGAACACTGAAGCTTTCTTT.

The chain uses TRBV7-9 and TRBJ1-5; D is unresolved. Germline V gene data show CDR1 as SEHNR and CDR2 as FQNEAQ (reference sequence). Deletions cut 3 bases from V and 3 bases from J, with 6 bases between. The CDR3 has 13 residues. The CDR3 protein is CASSLSYNQPQHF. The CDR3 DNA sequence: TGTGCCAGCAGCTTGAGTTACAATCAGCCCCAGCATTTT.